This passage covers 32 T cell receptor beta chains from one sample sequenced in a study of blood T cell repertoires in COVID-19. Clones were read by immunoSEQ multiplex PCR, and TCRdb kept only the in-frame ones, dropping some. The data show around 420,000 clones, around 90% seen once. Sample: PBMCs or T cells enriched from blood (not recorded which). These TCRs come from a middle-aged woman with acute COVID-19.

The chain's CDR3 is CATSDLTSSDTQYF. The CDR3 nucleotides are TGTGCCACCAGTGACCTGACTAGTAGTGATACGCAGTATTTT. The chain employs TRBV24-1 and TRBJ2-3; D possibly corresponds to TRBD2 (6 bases). V was pared by 4 bases and J by 6 bases, with 13 bases between. Germline CDR1 KGHDR, CDR2 SFDVKD. The CDR3 is 14 amino acids.

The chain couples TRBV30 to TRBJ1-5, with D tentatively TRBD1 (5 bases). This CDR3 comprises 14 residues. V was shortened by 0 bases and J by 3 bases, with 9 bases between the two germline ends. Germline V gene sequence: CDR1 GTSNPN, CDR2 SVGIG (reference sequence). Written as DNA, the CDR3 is TGTGCCTGGAGTGTAATGACAGCCAATCAGCCCCAGCATTTT. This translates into CAWSVMTANQPQHF.

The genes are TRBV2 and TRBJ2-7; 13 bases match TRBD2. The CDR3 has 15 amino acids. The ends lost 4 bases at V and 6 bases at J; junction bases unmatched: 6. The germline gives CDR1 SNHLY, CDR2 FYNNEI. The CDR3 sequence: CASSVQLAGGPEQYF. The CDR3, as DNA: TGTGCCAGCAGTGTACAACTAGCGGGGGGGCCCGAGCAGTACTTC.

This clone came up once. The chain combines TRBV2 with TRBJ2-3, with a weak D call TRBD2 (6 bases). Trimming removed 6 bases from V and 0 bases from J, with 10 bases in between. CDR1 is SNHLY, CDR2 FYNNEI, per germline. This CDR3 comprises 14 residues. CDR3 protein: CASRFGGSTDTQYF. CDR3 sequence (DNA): TGTGCCAGCAGATTTGGGGGGAGCACAGATACGCAGTATTTT.

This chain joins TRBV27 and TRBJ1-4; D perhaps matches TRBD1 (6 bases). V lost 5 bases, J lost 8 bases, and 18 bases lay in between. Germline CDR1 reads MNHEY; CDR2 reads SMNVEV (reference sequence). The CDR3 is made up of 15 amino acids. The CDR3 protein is CASSLRTARGEKLFF. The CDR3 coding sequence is TGTGCCAGCAGTCTAAGGACAGCCCGTGGAGAAAAACTGTTTTTT.

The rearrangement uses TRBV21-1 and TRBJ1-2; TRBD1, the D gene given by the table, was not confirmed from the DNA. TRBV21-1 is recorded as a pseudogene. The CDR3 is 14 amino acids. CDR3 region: CASSKVGTGDGYTF. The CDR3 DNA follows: TGTGCCAGCAGCAAAGTTGGGACAGGGGATGGCTACACCTTC.

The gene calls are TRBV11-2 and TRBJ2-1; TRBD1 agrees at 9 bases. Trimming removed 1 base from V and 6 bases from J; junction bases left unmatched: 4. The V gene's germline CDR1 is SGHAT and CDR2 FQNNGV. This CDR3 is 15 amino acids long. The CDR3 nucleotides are TGTGCCAGCAGCTTAGCTGGGACAGGGCCCAATGAGCAGTTCTTC. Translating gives CASSLAGTGPNEQFF.

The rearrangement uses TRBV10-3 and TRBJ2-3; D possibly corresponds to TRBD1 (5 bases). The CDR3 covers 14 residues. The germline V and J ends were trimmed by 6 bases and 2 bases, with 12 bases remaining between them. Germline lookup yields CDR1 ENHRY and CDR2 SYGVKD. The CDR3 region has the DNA TGTGCCATCAGGGGGCGAACGGACACAGATACGCAGTATTTT. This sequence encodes CAIRGRTDTDTQYF.

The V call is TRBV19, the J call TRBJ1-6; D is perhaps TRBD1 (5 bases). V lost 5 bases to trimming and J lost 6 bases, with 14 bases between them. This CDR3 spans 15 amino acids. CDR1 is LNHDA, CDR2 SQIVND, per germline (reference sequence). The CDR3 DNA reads TGTGCCAGTAGTCTGATTGACAGACTTAATTCACCCCTCCACTTT. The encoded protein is CASSLIDRLNSPLHF.

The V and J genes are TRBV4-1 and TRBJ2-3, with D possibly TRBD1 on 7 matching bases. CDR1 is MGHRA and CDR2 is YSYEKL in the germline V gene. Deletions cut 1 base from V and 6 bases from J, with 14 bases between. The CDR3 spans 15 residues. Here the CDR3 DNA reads TGCGCCAGCAGCCAAGTTGCAGGGGGGTATGATACGCAGTATTTT. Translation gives CASSQVAGGYDTQYF.

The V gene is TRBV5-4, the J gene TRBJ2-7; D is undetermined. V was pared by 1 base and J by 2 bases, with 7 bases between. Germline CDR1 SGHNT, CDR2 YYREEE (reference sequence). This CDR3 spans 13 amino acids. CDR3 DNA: TGTGCCAGCAGCTTGTTCTCAGCCTACGAGCAGTACTTC. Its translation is CASSLFSAYEQYF.

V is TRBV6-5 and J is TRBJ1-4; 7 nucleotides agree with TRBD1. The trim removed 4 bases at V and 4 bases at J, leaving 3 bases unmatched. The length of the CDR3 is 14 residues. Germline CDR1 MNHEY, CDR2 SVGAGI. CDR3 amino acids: CASSFGQVNEKLFF. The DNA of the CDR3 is TGTGCCAGCAGTTTTGGACAGGTTAATGAAAAACTGTTTTTT.

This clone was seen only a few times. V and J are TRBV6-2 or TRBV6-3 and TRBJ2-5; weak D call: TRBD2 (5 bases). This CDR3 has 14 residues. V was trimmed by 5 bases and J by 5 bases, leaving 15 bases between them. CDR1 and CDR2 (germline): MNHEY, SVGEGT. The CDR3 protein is CASSPGSSRETQYF. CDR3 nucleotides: TGTGCCAGCAGTCCGGGATCCAGCCGGGAGACCCAGTACTTC.

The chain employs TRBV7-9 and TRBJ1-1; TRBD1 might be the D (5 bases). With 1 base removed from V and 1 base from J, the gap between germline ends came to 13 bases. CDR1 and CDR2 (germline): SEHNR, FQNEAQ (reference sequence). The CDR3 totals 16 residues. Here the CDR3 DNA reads TGTGCCAGCAGCTTAGGCTGGGGGGTGAAGAACACTGAAGCTTTCTTT. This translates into CASSLGWGVKNTEAFF.

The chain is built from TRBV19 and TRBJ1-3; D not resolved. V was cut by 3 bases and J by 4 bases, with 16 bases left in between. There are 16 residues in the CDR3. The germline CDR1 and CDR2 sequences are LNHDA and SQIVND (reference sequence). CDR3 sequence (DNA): TGTGCCAGTAGTATGGGAACGGGGTCTGGAGGAAACACCATATATTTT. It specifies CASSMGTGSGGNTIYF.

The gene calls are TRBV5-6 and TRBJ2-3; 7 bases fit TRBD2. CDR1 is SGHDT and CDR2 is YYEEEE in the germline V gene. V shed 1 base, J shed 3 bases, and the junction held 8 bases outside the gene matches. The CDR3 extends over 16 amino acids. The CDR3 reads CASSLWEGAGTDTQYF. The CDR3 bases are TGTGCCAGCAGCTTGTGGGAGGGAGCTGGAACAGATACGCAGTATTTT.

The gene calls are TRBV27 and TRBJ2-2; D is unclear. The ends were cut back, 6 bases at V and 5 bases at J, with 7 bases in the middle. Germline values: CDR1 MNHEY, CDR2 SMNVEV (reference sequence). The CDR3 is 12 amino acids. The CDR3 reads CASRGVTGELFF. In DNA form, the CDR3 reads TGTGCCAGCAGGGGCGTGACCGGGGAGCTGTTTTTT.

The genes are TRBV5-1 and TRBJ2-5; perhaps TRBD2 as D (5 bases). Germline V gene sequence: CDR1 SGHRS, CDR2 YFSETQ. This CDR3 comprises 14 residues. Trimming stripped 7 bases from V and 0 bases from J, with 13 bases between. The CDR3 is CASRGGVHQETQYF. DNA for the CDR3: TGCGCCAGCCGCGGAGGAGTCCACCAAGAGACCCAGTACTTC. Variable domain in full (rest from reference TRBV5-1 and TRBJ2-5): KAGVTQTPRYLIKTRGQQVTLSCSPISGHRSVSWYQQTPGQGLQFLFEYFSETQRNKGNFPGRFSGRQFSNSRSEMNVSTLELGDSALYLCASRGGVHQETQYFGPGTRLLVL.

CDR3 sequence (DNA): TGTGCCAGCAGCCCAATCGGGAACACTGAAGCTTTCTTT. Amino acids: CASSPIGNTEAFF. The V call is TRBV7-9, the J call TRBJ1-1; D not certain. The CDR3 has 13 amino acids. Trimming removed 5 bases from V and 1 base from J, with 8 bases in between. CDR1 and CDR2 (germline): SEHNR, FQNEAQ (reference sequence).

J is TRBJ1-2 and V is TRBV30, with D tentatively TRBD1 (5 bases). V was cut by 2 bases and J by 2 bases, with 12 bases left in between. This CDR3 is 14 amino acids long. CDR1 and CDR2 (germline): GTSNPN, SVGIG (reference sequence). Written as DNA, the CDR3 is TGTGCCTGGAGTCCCGTTCGGGGGAACTATGGCTACACCTTC. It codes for CAWSPVRGNYGYTF. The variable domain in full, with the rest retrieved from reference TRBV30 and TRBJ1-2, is SQTIHQWPATLVQPVGSPLSLECTVEGTSNPNLYWYRQAAGRGLQLLFYSVGIGQISSEVPQNLSASRPQDRQFILSSKKLLLSDSGFYLCAWSPVRGNYGYTFGSGTRLTVV.

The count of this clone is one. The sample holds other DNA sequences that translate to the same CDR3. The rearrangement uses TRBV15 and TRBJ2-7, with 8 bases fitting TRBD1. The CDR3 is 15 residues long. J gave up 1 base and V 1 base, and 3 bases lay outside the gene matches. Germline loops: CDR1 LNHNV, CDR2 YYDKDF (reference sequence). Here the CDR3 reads CATSRGDRLSYEQYF. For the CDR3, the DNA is TGTGCCACCAGCAGAGGGGACAGGCTTTCCTACGAGCAGTACTTC.

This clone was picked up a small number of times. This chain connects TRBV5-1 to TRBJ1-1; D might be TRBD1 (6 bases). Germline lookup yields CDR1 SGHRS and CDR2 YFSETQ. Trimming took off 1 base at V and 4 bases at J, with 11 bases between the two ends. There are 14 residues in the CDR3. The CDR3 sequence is CASSLQGPGTEAFF. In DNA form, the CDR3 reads TGCGCCAGCAGCTTGCAGGGGCCTGGCACTGAAGCTTTCTTT.

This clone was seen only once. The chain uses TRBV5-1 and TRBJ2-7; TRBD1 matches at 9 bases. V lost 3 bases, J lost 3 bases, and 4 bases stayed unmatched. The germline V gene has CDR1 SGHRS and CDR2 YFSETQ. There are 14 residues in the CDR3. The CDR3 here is CASSSGQGGYEQYF. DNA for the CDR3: TGCGCCAGCAGCTCGGGACAGGGAGGCTACGAGCAGTACTTC.

The CDR3 reads CASSLGQSTEAFF. The DNA for the CDR3 is TGCGCCAGCAGCTTGGGACAAAGTACTGAAGCTTTCTTT. This chain joins TRBV5-1 and TRBJ1-1; D uncertain. Trimming pared 0 bases from V and 5 bases from J, leaving 8 bases between. The CDR3 totals 13 residues. The germline CDR1 and CDR2 sequences are SGHRS and YFSETQ.

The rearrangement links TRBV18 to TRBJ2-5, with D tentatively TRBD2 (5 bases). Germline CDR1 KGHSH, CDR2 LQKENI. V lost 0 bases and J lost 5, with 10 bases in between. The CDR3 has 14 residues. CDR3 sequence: CASSPPGLKETQYF. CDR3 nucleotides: TGTGCCAGCTCACCACCTGGACTTAAGGAGACCCAGTACTTC.

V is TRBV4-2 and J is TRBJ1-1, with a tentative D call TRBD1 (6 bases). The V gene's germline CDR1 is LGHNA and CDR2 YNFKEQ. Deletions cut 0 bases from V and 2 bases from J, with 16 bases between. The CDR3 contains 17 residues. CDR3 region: CASSQERGGLKNTEAFF. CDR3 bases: TGTGCCAGCAGCCAAGAGAGGGGGGGGCTTAAAAACACTGAAGCTTTCTTT.

CDR3 amino acids: CASSLGRVFSGNTIYF. DNA of the CDR3: TGTGCCAGCAGCTTGGGGAGGGTTTTCTCTGGAAACACCATATATTTT. This chain uses TRBV11-2 with TRBJ1-3; D not resolved. Per the germline V gene, CDR1 is SGHAT and CDR2 is FQNNGV. Deletions cut 3 bases from V and 0 bases from J, with 12 bases between. This CDR3 spans 16 amino acids.

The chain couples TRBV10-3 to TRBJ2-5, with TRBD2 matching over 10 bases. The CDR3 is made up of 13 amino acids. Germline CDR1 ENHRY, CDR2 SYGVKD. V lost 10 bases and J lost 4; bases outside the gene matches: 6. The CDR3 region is CATSGGARETQYF. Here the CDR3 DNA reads TGTGCCACCAGCGGGGGGGCTCGAGAGACCCAGTACTTC.

The DNA of the CDR3 is TGTGCCAGCAGCGTAGTACCCCGACTAGCGGGGGAATACGAGCAGTACTTC. Its translation: CASSVVPRLAGEYEQYF. The rearrangement links TRBV9 to TRBJ2-7; 12 bases match TRBD2. Germline lookup yields CDR1 SGDLS and CDR2 YYNGEE. Trimming cost V 0 bases and J 4 bases; bases outside gene matches: 8. The length of the CDR3 is 17 residues.

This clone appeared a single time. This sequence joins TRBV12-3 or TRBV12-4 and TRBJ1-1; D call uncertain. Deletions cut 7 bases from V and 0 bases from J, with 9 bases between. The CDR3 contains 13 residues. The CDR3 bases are TGTGCCAGCAAGCAGGTTTTGAACACTGAAGCTTTCTTT. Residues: CASKQVLNTEAFF.

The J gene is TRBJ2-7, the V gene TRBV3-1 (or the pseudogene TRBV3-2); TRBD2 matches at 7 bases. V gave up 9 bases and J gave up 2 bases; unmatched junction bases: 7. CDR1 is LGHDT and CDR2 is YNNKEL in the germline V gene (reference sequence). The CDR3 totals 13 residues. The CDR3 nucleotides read TGTGCCAGTGCAATGGGAGGGGCCTACGAGCAGTACTTC. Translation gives CASAMGGAYEQYF.

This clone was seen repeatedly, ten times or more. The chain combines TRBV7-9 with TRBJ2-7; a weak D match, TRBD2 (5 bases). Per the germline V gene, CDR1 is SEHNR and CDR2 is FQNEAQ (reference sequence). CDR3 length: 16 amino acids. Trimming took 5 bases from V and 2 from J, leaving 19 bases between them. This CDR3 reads CASSPLLEESAYEQYF. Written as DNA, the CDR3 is TGTGCCAGCAGCCCGCTTTTGGAGGAAAGCGCCTACGAGCAGTACTTC.